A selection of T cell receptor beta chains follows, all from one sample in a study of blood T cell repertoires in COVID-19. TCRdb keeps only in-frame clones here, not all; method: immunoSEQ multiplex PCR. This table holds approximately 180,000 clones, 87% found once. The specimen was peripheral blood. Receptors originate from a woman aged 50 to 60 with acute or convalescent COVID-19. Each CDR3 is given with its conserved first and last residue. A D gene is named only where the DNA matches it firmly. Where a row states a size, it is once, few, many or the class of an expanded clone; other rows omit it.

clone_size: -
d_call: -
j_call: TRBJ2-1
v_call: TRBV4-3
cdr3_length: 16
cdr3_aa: CASSQDGLSSYNEQFF
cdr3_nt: TGCGCCAGCAGCCAAGATGGGCTGAGCTCCTACAATGAGCAGTTCTTC

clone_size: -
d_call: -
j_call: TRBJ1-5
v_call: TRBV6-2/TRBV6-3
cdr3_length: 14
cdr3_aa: CASSIQYSNQPQHF
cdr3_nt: TGTGCCAGCAGTATACAGTATAGCAATCAGCCCCAGCATTTT

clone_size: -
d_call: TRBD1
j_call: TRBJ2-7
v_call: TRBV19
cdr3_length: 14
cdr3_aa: CASTLDRGSYEQYF
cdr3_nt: TGTGCCAGTACCCTGGACAGGGGCTCCTACGAGCAGTACTTC

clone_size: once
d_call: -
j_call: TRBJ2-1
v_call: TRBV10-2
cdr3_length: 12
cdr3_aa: CASSHRVNEQFF
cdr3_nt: TGCGCCAGCAGCCACAGGGTTAATGAGCAGTTCTTC

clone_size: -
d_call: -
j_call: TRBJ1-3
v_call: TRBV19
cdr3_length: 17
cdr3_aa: CASSYATDWALGNTIYF
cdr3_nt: TGTGCCAGTAGTTATGCTACCGATTGGGCCCTCGGAAACACCATATATTTT

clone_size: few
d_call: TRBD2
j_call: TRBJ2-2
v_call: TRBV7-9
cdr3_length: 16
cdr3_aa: CASSLGLAGGAGELFF
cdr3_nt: TGTGCCAGCAGCCTCGGGCTAGCGGGAGGAGCCGGGGAGCTGTTTTTT

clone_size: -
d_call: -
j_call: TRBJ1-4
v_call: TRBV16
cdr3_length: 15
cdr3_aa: CASSQSRTVNEKLFF
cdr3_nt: TGTGCCAGCAGCCAATCGAGGACAGTTAATGAAAAACTGTTTTTT

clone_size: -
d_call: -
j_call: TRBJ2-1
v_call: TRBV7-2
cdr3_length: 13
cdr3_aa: CASSLASYNEQFF
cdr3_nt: TGTGCCAGCAGCTTAGCTAGCTACAATGAGCAGTTCTTC

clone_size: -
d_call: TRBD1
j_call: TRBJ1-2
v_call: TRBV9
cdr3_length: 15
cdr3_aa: CASSAGDRESDGYTF
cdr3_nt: TGTGCCAGCAGCGCCGGGGACAGGGAGAGTGATGGCTACACCTTC

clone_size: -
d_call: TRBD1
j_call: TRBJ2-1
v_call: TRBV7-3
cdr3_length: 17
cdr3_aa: CASSLTLGQGAYNEQFF
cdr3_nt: TGTGCCAGCAGCTTAACCTTGGGACAGGGAGCCTACAATGAGCAGTTCTTC

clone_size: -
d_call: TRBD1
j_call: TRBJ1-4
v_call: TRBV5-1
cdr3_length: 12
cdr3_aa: CASGTGNEKLFF
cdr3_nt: TGCGCCAGTGGGACAGGGAATGAAAAACTGTTTTTT

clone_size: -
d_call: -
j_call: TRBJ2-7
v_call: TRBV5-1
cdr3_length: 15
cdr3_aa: CASSPVGGPTYEQYF
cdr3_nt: TGCGCCAGCAGCCCTGTGGGGGGTCCGACCTACGAGCAGTACTTC

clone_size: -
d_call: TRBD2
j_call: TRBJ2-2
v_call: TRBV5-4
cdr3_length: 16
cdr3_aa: CASSWRLAGGGGELFF
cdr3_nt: TGTGCCAGCAGCTGGCGACTAGCGGGAGGCGGGGGGGAGCTGTTTTTT

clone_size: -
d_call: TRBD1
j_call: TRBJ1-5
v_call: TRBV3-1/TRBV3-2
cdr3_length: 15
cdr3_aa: CASSQQGANNQPQHF
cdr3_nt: TGTGCCAGCAGCCAACAGGGGGCGAACAATCAGCCCCAGCATTTT

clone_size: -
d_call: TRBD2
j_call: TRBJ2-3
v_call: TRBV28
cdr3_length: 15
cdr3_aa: CASTPSWTSGDTQYF
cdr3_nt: TGTGCCAGCACCCCTTCTTGGACTAGCGGAGATACGCAGTATTTT

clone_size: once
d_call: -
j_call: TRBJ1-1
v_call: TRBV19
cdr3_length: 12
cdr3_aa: CASSFRNTEAFF
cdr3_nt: TGTGCCAGTAGTTTCAGGAACACTGAAGCTTTCTTT

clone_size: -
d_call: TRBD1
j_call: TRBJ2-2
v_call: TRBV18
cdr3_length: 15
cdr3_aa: CASSRGQGNTGELFF
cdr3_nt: TGTGCCAGCTCCCGCGGACAGGGAAACACCGGGGAGCTGTTTTTT

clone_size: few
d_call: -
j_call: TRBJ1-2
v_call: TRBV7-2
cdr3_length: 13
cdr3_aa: CASSFGANYGYTF
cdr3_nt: TGTGCCAGCAGCTTCGGAGCTAACTATGGCTACACCTTC

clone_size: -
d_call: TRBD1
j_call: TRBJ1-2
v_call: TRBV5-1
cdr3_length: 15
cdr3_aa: CASSSGQGLFYGYTF
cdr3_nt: TGCGCCAGCAGCTCCGGACAGGGCCTTTTCTATGGCTACACCTTC

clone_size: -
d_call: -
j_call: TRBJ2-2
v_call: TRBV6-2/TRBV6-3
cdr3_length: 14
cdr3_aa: CASSGRPGTGELFF
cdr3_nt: TGTGCCAGCAGCGGGCGCCCTGGGACCGGGGAGCTGTTTTTT

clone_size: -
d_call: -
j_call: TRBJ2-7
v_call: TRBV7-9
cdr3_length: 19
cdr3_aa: CASSLAQGGGLASSYEQYF
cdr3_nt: TGTGCCAGCAGCTTAGCGCAGGGAGGAGGGCTAGCTTCCTCCTACGAGCAGTACTTC

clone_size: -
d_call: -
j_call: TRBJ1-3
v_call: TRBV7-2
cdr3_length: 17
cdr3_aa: CASSLGGQGLSGNTIYF
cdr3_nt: TGTGCCAGCAGCTTAGGGGGCCAAGGGCTCTCTGGAAACACCATATATTTT

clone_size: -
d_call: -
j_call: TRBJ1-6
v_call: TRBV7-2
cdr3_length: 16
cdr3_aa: CASSPGGSSYNSPLHF
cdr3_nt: TGTGCCAGCAGCCCAGGCGGGAGCTCCTATAATTCACCCCTCCACTTT

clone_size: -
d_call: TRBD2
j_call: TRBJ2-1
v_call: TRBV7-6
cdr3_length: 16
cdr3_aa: CASSAILAGGYNEQFF
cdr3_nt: TGTGCCAGCAGCGCGATACTAGCGGGGGGCTACAATGAGCAGTTCTTC

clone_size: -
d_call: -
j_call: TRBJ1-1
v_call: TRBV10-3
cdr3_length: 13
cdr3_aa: CATEGRGDTEAFF
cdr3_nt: TGTGCCACCGAGGGGCGGGGTGACACTGAAGCTTTCTTT

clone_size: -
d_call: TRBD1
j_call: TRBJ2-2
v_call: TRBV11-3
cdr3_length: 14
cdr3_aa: CASEGQGMAGELFF
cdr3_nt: TGTGCCAGCGAAGGACAGGGGATGGCCGGGGAGCTGTTTTTT

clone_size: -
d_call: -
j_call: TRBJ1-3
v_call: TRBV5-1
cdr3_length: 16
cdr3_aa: CASSAGDGGTGNTIYF
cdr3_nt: TGCGCCAGCAGCGCCGGGGACGGCGGGACTGGAAACACCATATATTTT

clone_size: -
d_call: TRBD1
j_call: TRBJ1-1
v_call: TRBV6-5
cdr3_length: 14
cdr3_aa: CASSYGDRDFEAFF
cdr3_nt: TGTGCCAGCAGTTACGGGGACAGGGACTTTGAAGCTTTCTTT

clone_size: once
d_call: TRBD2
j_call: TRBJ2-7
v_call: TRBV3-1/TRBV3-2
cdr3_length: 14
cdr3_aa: CASSRSGPTYEQYF
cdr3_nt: TGTGCCAGCAGCCGTAGCGGGCCGACCTACGAGCAGTACTTC

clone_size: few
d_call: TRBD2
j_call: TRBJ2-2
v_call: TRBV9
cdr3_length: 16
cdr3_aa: CASSVLAGGSTGELFF
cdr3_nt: TGTGCCAGCAGCGTCCTAGCGGGAGGCAGCACCGGGGAGCTGTTTTTT

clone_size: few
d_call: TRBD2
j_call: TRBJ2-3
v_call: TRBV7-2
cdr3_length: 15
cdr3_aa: CASRLELSGADTQYF
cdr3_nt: TGTGCCAGCAGATTAGAATTGAGCGGGGCAGATACGCAGTATTTT

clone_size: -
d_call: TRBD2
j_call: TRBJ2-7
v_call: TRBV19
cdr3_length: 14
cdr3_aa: CASTPGTSGYEQYF
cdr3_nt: TGTGCCAGTACTCCCGGGACTAGCGGCTACGAGCAGTACTTC

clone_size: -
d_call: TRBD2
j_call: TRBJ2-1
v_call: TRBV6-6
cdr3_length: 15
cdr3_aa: CASSYDSGTYNEQFF
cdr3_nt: TGTGCCAGCAGTTATGATAGCGGGACCTACAATGAGCAGTTCTTC

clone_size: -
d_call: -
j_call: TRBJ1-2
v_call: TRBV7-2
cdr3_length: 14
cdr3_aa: CASSPYREGYGYTF
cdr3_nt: TGTGCCAGCAGCCCCTACAGGGAGGGCTATGGCTACACCTTC